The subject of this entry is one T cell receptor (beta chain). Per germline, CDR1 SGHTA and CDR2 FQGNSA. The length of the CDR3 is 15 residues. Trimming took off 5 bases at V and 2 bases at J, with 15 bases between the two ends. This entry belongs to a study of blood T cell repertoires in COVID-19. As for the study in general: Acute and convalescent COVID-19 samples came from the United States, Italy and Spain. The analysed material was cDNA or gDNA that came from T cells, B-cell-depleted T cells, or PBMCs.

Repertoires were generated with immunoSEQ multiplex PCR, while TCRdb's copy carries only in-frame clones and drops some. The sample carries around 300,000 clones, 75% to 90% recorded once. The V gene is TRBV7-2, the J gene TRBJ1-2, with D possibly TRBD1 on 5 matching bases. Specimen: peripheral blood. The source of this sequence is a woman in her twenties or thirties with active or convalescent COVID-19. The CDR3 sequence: CASSARPTANYGYTF. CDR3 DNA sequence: TGTGCCAGCAGCGCCAGACCGACAGCGAACTATGGCTACACCTTC. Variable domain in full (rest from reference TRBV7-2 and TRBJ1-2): GAGVSQSPSNKVTEKGKDVELRCDPISGHTALYWYRQSLGQGLEFLIYFQGNSAPDKSGLPSDRFSAERTGGSVSTLTIQRTQQEDSAVYLCASSARPTANYGYTFGSGTRLTVV.